These T cell receptor beta chains were read from a single sample in a study of metastatic and nonmetastatic thyroid tumors. TCRdb redid the clone calls on the PCR reads using MiXCR. The sample holds 6,000 or so clones, around 27% seen once. Sequenced sample: adjacent normal tissue. Every receptor here comes from a female donor with papillary thyroid cancer or a benign thyroid nodule (not recorded which). Some clones in this sample may be carry-over from other donors' samples. The CDR3 runs from the conserved cysteine through the conserved F or W. A D gene is named only where the DNA matches it firmly. Clone size appears in some rows only: once, few, many, or a class for an expanded clone.

D gene,V gene,J gene,clone size,CDR3 DNA,CDR3 protein
TRBD2,TRBV12-3/TRBV12-4,TRBJ2-1,few,TGTGCCAGCAGTCCCCGGGGGGGCGATGAGCAGTTCTTC,CASSPRGGDEQFF
.,TRBV6-5,TRBJ2-7,few,TGTGCCAGCAGTTACTCGAGACCTGAGACCTACGAGCAGTACTTC,CASSYSRPETYEQYF
.,TRBV28,TRBJ2-6,medium-sized,TGTGCCAGCAGTCAGGCACCCTTCAGGGACGGCGGGGCCAACGTCCTGACTTTC,CASSQAPFRDGGANVLTF
.,TRBV15,TRBJ2-1,.,TGTGCCACCAGCAGAGAAAAGGGGCTCTCAAGCTCCTACAATGAGCAGTTCTTC,CATSREKGLSSSYNEQFF
.,TRBV9,TRBJ2-6,.,TGTGCCAGCAGTCCATCTGGGGCCAACGTCCTGACTTTC,CASSPSGANVLTF
.,TRBV7-9,TRBJ2-7,few,TGTGCCAGCAGCCCCCCCTGGGGAGTGCAGTACTTC,CASSPPWGVQYF
.,TRBV28,TRBJ2-2,.,TGTGCCAGCAGTTTACGGGGGGCTCTGAACACCGGGGAGCTGTTTTTT,CASSLRGALNTGELFF
.,TRBV7-2,TRBJ1-6,medium-sized,TGTGCCAGCAGCTTAGCGGCGGATTCGGCCCTCCACTTT,CASSLAADSALHF
.,TRBV6-5,TRBJ2-2,.,TGTGCCAGCAGTTCAATGGGAGTTAACACCGGGGAGCTGTTTTTT,CASSSMGVNTGELFF
.,TRBV5-1,TRBJ2-2,many,TGCGCCAGCAGCTCAGACTTTCGGGGTGTCGGGCTCGCCGGGGAGCTGTTTTTT,CASSSDFRGVGLAGELFF
.,TRBV20-1,TRBJ2-7,few,TGCAGTGCTAGAGTGCTCGACTCCCTCTCCTACGAGCAGTACTTC,CSARVLDSLSYEQYF
.,TRBV6-1,TRBJ1-6,few,TGTGCCAGCAGTCGGAATTCACCCCTCCACTTT,CASSRNSPLHF
TRBD1,TRBV20-1,TRBJ2-7,.,TGCAGTGCTGTCGGACAGGCTACCTACGAGCAGTACTTC,CSAVGQATYEQYF
TRBD2,TRBV12-3/TRBV12-4,TRBJ2-1,once,TGTGCCAGCAGCGTGGGTCCAACTAGCGTGAAGGACACTGAGCAGTTCTTC,CASSVGPTSVKDTEQFF
.,TRBV5-1,TRBJ2-7,.,TGCGCCAGCAGCGGAGACAGGGAGCAGTACTTC,CASSGDREQYF
TRBD1,TRBV7-9,TRBJ1-2,.,TGTGCCAGCAGCTCACGGACAGGGGACGGCGGCTACACCTTC,CASSSRTGDGGYTF
TRBD1,TRBV5-5,TRBJ2-1,many,TGTGCCAGCAGCCAGGACAGGGGAGAGTACAATGAGCAGTTCTTC,CASSQDRGEYNEQFF
.,TRBV28,TRBJ2-7,large,TGTGCCAGCAGTTTTGAGGGGTTCGGCTACGAGCAGTACTTC,CASSFEGFGYEQYF
.,TRBV7-9,TRBJ1-3,.,TGTGCCAGCAGCTTAACCGGTCAAGGAAACACCATATATTTT,CASSLTGQGNTIYF
TRBD1,TRBV28,TRBJ2-2,.,TGTGCCAGCAGCACGACAGGGGTCGGGGAGCTGTTTTTT,CASSTTGVGELFF
TRBD2,TRBV6-1,TRBJ2-3,medium-sized,TGTGCCAGCCTGACTAGCGGGTCTGATACGCAGTATTTT,CASLTSGSDTQYF
TRBD2,TRBV5-1,TRBJ2-7,.,TGCGCCAGCTCGGGAGGGGCCCCCTACGAGCAGTACTTC,CASSGGAPYEQYF
.,TRBV7-6,TRBJ2-1,.,TGTGCCAGCAGCTTCGGAGATGAGCAGTTCTTC,CASSFGDEQFF
TRBD2,TRBV10-1,TRBJ2-3,few,TGCGCCAGCAGTATAGCGGGGGATGGCACAGATACGCAGTATTTT,CASSIAGDGTDTQYF
TRBD1,TRBV20-1,TRBJ1-5,.,TGCAGTGCTAGAGATCAGGGGACAGGGATGTTTCAGCCCCAGCATTTT,CSARDQGTGMFQPQHF
.,TRBV6-1,TRBJ1-6,once,TGTGCCAGCAGCCCCGCGCGGGCTGGACCACCCCTCCACTTT,CASSPARAGPPLHF
TRBD2,TRBV5-1,TRBJ2-1,.,TGCGCCAGCAGCTTGGCCGGCGGGACTAATGAGCAGCTCTTC,CASSLAGGTNEQLF
TRBD1,TRBV20-1,TRBJ2-7,.,TGCAGTGCACGGGACAGGGCTACGTACGAGCAGTACTTC,CSARDRATYEQYF
.,TRBV28,TRBJ1-1,few,TGTGCCAGCACCCCCCGGGCAGGGGTAACTGAAGCTTTCTTT,CASTPRAGVTEAFF
.,TRBV7-8,TRBJ2-2,medium-sized,TGTGCCAGCAGCTTAAGGGGGGGGGTAAACACCGGGGAGCTGTTTTTT,CASSLRGGVNTGELFF
.,TRBV20-1,TRBJ1-3,.,TGCAGTGCTACCCCCACCTCTCTTGAGTCTGGAAACACCATATATTTT,CSATPTSLESGNTIYF
.,TRBV6-1,TRBJ1-2,.,TGTGCCAGCAGGGTTCGTCCGGATAACTATGGCTACACCTTC,CASRVRPDNYGYTF
.,TRBV27,TRBJ2-7,many,TGTGCCAGCAGTTTGATAAGAGGCGAGCAGTACTTC,CASSLIRGEQYF
TRBD2,TRBV20-1,TRBJ2-7,.,TGCAGTGCTAGGGGACTAGCGGGAGGGCCGGGCTCCTACGAGCAGTACTTC,CSARGLAGGPGSYEQYF
TRBD1,TRBV7-9,TRBJ2-2,few,TGTGCCAGCAGACCCAGACAGGGGGCGTCCGGGGAGCTGTTTTTT,CASRPRQGASGELFF